The clone carrying this T cell receptor (beta chain) was seen once. What it binds is not known. This entry comes from a study of cytomegalovirus exposure and HLA in healthy donors. Study-level results: In vitro, three CMV-associated chains proved specific for CMV antigens.

Sequencing used immunoSEQ multiplex PCR; TCRdb keeps in-frame clones, though not all of them. The table records more than 140,000 clones, approximately 91% of them present only once. The CDR3 length is 15 residues. Trimming left V 5 bases short and J 5 bases short, with 18 bases between. CDR1 SGHTA and CDR2 FQGNSA come from the germline V gene. V gene TRBV7-2 combines with J gene TRBJ2-5; possible D gene TRBD2, 6 bases. The source of this sequence is a woman between 18 and 29 years old in good health and CMV-seropositive. The sequenced material came from PBMCs. The CDR3 here is CASSLDGGTVETQYF. The CDR3 bases are TGTGCCAGCAGCCTTGATGGGGGGACTGTTGAGACCCAGTACTTC. Combining the CDR3 with reference TRBV7-2 and TRBJ2-5 gives the whole variable domain GAGVSQSPSNKVTEKGKDVELRCDPISGHTALYWYRQSLGQGLEFLIYFQGNSAPDKSGLPSDRFSAERTGGSVSTLTIQRTQQEDSAVYLCASSLDGGTVETQYFGPGTRLLVL.